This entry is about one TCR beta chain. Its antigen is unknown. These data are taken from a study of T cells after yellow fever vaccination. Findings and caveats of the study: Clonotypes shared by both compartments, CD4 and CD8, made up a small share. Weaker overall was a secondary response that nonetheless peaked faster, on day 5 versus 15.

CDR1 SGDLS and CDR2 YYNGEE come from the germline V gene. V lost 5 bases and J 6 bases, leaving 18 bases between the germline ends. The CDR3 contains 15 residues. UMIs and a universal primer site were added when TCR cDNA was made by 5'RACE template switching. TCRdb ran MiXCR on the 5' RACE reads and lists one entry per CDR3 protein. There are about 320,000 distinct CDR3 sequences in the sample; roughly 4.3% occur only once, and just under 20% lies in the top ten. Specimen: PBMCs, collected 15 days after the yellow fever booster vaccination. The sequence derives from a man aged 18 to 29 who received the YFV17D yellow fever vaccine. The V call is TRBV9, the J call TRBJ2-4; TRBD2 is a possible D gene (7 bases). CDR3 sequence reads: CASSPEGGALNIQYF. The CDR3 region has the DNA TGTGCCAGCAGTCCTGAGGGGGGGGCGTTAAACATTCAGTACTTC.